This record concerns one TCR beta chain sequence. What it binds is unknown. The CDR3 loop spans 14 amino acids. The V gene end was trimmed by 5 bases and the J gene end by 2 bases; junction bases not matched to a gene: 9. Per germline, CDR1 DFQATT and CDR2 SNEGSKA (reference sequence). Primed by a sample-barcoded 5' primer and a J-beta primer mix, a second PCR proceeded for 7 to 11 cycles. TCRdb reprocessed the 5' RACE reads via MiXCR and lists one record per CDR3 protein. Found here are 750,000 to 950,000 distinct CDR3 sequences, about 55% of them singletons; the top ten hold approximately 40%. These data are taken from a study of blood T cells in healthy people across ages. Notes on the study in general: In older individuals, TCR beta diversity per million T cells was lower, falling roughly linearly with age. When set beside aged donors, long-lived donors presented more naive CD4+ cells and higher diversity.

Each of the donors had 8 to 10 milliliters of peripheral blood drawn into EDTA-treated Vacutainer tubes. They isolated at least 6.5 million PBMCs from each sample. The chain employs TRBV20-1 and TRBJ2-7; TRBD1 matches 7 bases. The receptor was derived from an elderly man in good health. Sample: blood. The chain's CDR3 is CSASDRVGTYEQYF. DNA of the CDR3: TGCAGTGCTTCCGACAGGGTGGGTACCTACGAGCAGTACTTC.